The entry below describes one T cell receptor beta chain. Molecular barcoded adaptors covering alpha/delta and beta/gamma chains were used on approximately 400 ng RNA. Each CDR3 protein gets one entry after TCRdb re-called the reads with MiXCR. Altogether some 39,000 distinct CDR3 sequences are present, around 15% being singletons, with the ten largest covering roughly 18%. The entry originates in a study of read filtering for tumor transcriptome and immune sequencing. V gave up 0 bases and J gave up 3 bases, with 6 bases separating them. The germline V gene encodes CDR1 SGHNT and CDR2 YYREEE (reference sequence). The CDR3 length is 13 residues.

The sequenced sample consisted of a population of CD138-negative cells sorted from bone marrow. J is TRBJ2-5 and V is TRBV5-4; D is possibly TRBD2 (5 bases). The TCR sequence derives from a donor older than 35 with multiple myeloma. The CDR3 sequence: CASSLGGEETQYF. CDR3 nucleotides: TGTGCCAGCAGCTTGGGGGGAGAAGAGACCCAGTACTTC.